The 4 T cell receptor beta chains below all came from one sample that was sequenced in a study of T-cell reconstitution after alpha-beta-depleted transplantation in children (TCRdb year 2016). Library preparation employed PCR. The sequencing machine was an Illumina HiSeq 2500. Molecular barcoding was employed in the preparation of TCR libraries, with unique molecular identifiers being used to normalize TCRbeta repertoire quantification. TCRdb cleaned the public reads at Q25 with fastp, built clones with MiXCR and kept in-frame beta chains. Every CDR3 protein is listed once, alongside the most common genes and DNA of its rows. This sample gives hundreds of thousands of distinct CDR3 sequences in total; 23% of them show up just once. Less than 15% of the sample is in the top ten clones. Per the publication, the treatment or condition label means: allogeneic hematopoietic cell transplantation with graft depleted of TCRalphabeta T cells and CD19 B cells.

Material: PBMCs, mostly from graft donor cells, obtained 360 days after TCRalphabeta/CD19-depleted stem cell transplant. The receptor source for this set is a boy younger than two who had a stem cell transplant for acute myeloid leukemia, so the T cells may come from the graft donor.

The chain links TRBV5-1 to TRBJ2-1; TRBD2 aligns across 10 bases. The V gene's germline CDR1 is SGHRS and CDR2 YFSETQ. The V segment lost 0 bases and the J segment 7 bases; nucleotides outside the gene matches: 4. The CDR3 length is 15 residues. Here the CDR3 DNA reads TGCGCCAGCAGCTTGGAACCAGCGGGGGGGAATGAGCAGTTCTTC. Protein: CASSLEPAGGNEQFF.

In its sample, this clonotype was seen a few times. The chain joins TRBV6-1 to TRBJ2-1; tentatively, D is TRBD1 (5 bases). CDR3 length: 13 residues. Germline loops: CDR1 MNHNS, CDR2 SASEGT. The V and J ends lost 2 bases and 6 bases respectively, with 8 bases between them. Here the CDR3 DNA reads TGTGCCAGCAGTGAATATCAGGGCAATGAGCAGTTCTTC. Its translation: CASSEYQGNEQFF.

V is TRBV12-5 and J is TRBJ2-7; D is unclear. The ends were cut back, 4 bases at V and 3 bases at J, with 19 bases in the middle. The CDR3 loop spans 16 amino acids. CDR1 and CDR2 from the germline V gene are LGHNT and FRNRAP. Here the CDR3 reads CASGYAQARWGYEQYF. Here the CDR3 DNA reads TGTGCTAGTGGTTACGCCCAGGCCCGCTGGGGCTACGAGCAGTACTTC.

The sample holds many counts of this clonotype. V gene TRBV11-2 combines with J gene TRBJ2-7; 7 nucleotides line up with TRBD1. The CDR3 runs to 15 residues. The V segment lost 5 bases and the J segment 7 bases; nucleotides outside the gene matches: 14. Germline V lookup: CDR1 SGHAT, CDR2 FQNNGV. CDR3 loop: CASSPSRQGRDEQYV. CDR3 in DNA: TGTGCCAGCAGCCCTTCCCGACAGGGAAGAGATGAGCAGTACGTC.